Only a few counts were recorded for the clone carrying this TCR beta chain. This table comes from immunoSEQ multiplex PCR, and its TCRdb copy is limited to in-frame clones, with some not included. Among 150,000 to 200,000 clones listed, about four fifths were seen once. This CDR3 comprises 16 residues. CDR1 is SGHRS, CDR2 YFSETQ, per germline. The V segment lost 2 bases and the J segment 5 bases; nucleotides outside the gene matches: 9. These data are taken from a study of blood T cell repertoires in COVID-19. Study-level background: The analysed material was cDNA or gDNA that came from T cells, B-cell-depleted T cells, or PBMCs.

The receptor comes from a woman aged 60-75 years with COVID-19, enrolled during active disease. The chain has TRBV5-1 and TRBJ1-1, with 10 bases lining up with TRBD1. The sample taken for sequencing was peripheral blood. CDR3 DNA sequence: TGCGCCAGCAGCTTACTGAGCCCGGGACAGGGGACTGAAGCTTTCTTT. This translates into CASSLLSPGQGTEAFF.